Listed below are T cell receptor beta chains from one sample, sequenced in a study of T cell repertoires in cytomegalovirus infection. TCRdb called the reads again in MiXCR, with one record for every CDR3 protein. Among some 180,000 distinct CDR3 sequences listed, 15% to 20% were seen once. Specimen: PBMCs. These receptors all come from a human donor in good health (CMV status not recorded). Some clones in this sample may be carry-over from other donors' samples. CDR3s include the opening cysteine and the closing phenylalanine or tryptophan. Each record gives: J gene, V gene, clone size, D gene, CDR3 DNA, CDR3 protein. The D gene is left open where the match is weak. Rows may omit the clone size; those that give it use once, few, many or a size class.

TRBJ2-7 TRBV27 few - TGTGCCAGCAGCGCCGCGGGGAACCATCGCTACGAGCAGTACTTC CASSAAGNHRYEQYF
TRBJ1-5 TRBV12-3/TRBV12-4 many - TGTGCCAGCAGTTTCACGAGGGGCAGCCAGCCCCAGCATTTT CASSFTRGSQPQHF
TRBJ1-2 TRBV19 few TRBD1 TGTGCCAGTAACCCGGGACAGGGGGCATTTGGCTACACCTTC CASNPGQGAFGYTF
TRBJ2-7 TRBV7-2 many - TGTGCCAGCAGCCCTCTACGGACAGCCGAGCAGTACTTC CASSPLRTAEQYF
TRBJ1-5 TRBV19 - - TGTGCCAGTAGTATTTTGGGAAGCAATCAGCCCCAGCATTTT CASSILGSNQPQHF
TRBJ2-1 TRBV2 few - TGTGCCAGCAGTGACGATGGGAAGAGGGGAGCCTACAATGAGCAGTTCTTC CASSDDGKRGAYNEQFF
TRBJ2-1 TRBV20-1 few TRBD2 TGCAGTGCTAGAGATCGGAGTAGCGGGAGATTAACGCAGTTCTTC CSARDRSSGRLTQFF
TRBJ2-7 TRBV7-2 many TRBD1 TGTGCCAGCAACCGACAGGGCGGCGAGCAGTACTTC CASNRQGGEQYF
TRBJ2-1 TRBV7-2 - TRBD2 TGTGCCAGCAGCGTTTATAGGACTAGCGGGGGGTCCTACAATGAGCAGTTCTTC CASSVYRTSGGSYNEQFF
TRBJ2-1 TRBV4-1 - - TGCGCCAGCAGCCAAGTGGGTCGCGGGGCGTTAAATGAGCAGTTCTTC CASSQVGRGALNEQFF
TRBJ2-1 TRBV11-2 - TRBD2 TGTGCCAGCAGCTTAGTATGGCAGGGAGGGCATGAGCAGTTCTTC CASSLVWQGGHEQFF
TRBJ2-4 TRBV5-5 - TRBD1 TGTGCCAGCAGCTTCGACAGGGTGGTAACACTAGCCAAAAACATTCAGTACTTC CASSFDRVVTLAKNIQYF
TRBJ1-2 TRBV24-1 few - TGTGCCACCAGTGACAAAGGACACGACTTAAGGAGCTATGGCTACACCTTC CATSDKGHDLRSYGYTF
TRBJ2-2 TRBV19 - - TGTGCCAGTACCCGAGATCGCGACGGGGAGCTGTTTTTT CASTRDRDGELFF
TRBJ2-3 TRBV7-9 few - TGTGCCAGCAGCCGAGGACACAGCACAGATACGCAGTATTTT CASSRGHSTDTQYF
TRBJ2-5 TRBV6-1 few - TGTGCCAGCAGAGCTGAGACCCAGTACTTC CASRAETQYF
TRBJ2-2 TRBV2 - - TGTGCCAGCAGTGTAAGCCTGTCTCACACCGGGGAGCTGTTTTTT CASSVSLSHTGELFF
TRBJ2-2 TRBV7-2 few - TGTGCCAGCAGCTTGGTCGTCGAGGGATGGACCGGGGAGCTGTTTTTT CASSLVVEGWTGELFF
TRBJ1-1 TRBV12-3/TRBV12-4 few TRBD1 TGTGCCAGCAGCAAGGGACAGGGGATGAACACTGAAGCTTTCTTT CASSKGQGMNTEAFF
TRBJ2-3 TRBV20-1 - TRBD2 TGCAGTGCTAGAGGACTAGCGGCTAGCACAGATACGCAGTATTTT CSARGLAASTDTQYF
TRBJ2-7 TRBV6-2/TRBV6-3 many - TGTGCCATCCGGGACTCAGCTACCTACGAGCAGTACTTC CAIRDSATYEQYF
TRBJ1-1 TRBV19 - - TGTGCCAGCGAACCGGGACCGATGAACACTGAAGCTTTCTTT CASEPGPMNTEAFF
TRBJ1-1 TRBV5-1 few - TGCGCCAGCAGCATGGCCCGAGTCAGGGACACTGAAGCTTTCTTT CASSMARVRDTEAFF
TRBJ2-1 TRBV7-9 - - TGTGCCAGCAGCCCTGCAGTTAATGAGCAGTTCTTC CASSPAVNEQFF
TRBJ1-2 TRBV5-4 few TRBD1 TGTGCCAGCAGCCCACTACAGGGGGCAGGCTATGGCTACACCTTC CASSPLQGAGYGYTF
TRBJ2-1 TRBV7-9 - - TGTGCCAGCAGCTCGTCGGGACCTGAGCAGTTCTTC CASSSSGPEQFF
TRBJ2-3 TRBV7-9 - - TGTGCCAGCAGCCCCGACTGGGGCCTCACAGATACGCAGTATTTT CASSPDWGLTDTQYF
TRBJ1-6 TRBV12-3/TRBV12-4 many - TGTGCCAGCAGTCTCGGTAGGGGCAGACGAATTAATTCACCCCTCCACTTT CASSLGRGRRINSPLHF
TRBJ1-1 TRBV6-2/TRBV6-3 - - TGTGCCAGCAGTTACAGCCCACTCCGGAACACTGAAGCTTTCTTT CASSYSPLRNTEAFF
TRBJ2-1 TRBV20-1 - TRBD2 TGCAGTGCCCCCTCCCCTAGCGGGGTTTACTCCTACAATGAGCAGTTCTTC CSAPSPSGVYSYNEQFF
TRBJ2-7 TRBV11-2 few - TGTGCCAGCAGCCCAGGGATCGTAGCCGGCGAGCAGTACTTC CASSPGIVAGEQYF
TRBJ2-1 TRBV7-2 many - TGTGCCAGCAGCTCTCCGGGACAGTTCGGGGGTGAGCAGTTCTTC CASSSPGQFGGEQFF
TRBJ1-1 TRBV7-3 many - TGTGCCAGCAGCGCCGTGGGGCTAAACACTGAAGCTTTCTTT CASSAVGLNTEAFF
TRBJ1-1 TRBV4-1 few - TGCGCCAGCAGCCAAGATCCCACCGGTGAAGCTTTCTTT CASSQDPTGEAFF
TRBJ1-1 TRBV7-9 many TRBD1 TGTGCCAGCACCGAATTAGGGAATCCCGGGACAGGGGTATCTGAAGCTTTCTTT CASTELGNPGTGVSEAFF
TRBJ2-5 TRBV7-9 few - TGTGCCAGCGGCTCTAGTGGGCAAGAGACCCAGTACTTC CASGSSGQETQYF
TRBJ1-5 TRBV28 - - TGTGCCAGCAGTTTAGCGGGGGAGGGCAATCAGCCCCAGCATTTT CASSLAGEGNQPQHF
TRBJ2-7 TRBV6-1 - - TGTGCCAGCAGCCCCGGGGCAGGGAAGAACGAGCAGTACTTC CASSPGAGKNEQYF
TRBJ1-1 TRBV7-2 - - TGTGCCAGCAGCCTGGTCGGGGGGCGGAAAGCTTTCTTT CASSLVGGRKAFF
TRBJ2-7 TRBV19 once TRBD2 TGTGCCAGTACCACTAGCGGGAGGGCCGGCGAGCAGTACTTC CASTTSGRAGEQYF
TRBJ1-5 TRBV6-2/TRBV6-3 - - TGTGCCAGCAGTTACGGGGCAAGCTACAATCAGCCCCAGCATTTT CASSYGASYNQPQHF
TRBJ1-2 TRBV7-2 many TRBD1 TGTGCCAGCACCTCCCGGACAGGGGGCGCCGGTGGCTACACCTTC CASTSRTGGAGGYTF
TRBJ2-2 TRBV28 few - TGTGCCAGTAGTCGGGGCACCGGGGAGCTGTTTTTT CASSRGTGELFF
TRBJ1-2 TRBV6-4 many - TGTGCCAGCAGCCCCGATCAAAGGGCCGCCTATGGCTACACCTTC CASSPDQRAAYGYTF
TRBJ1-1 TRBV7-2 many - TGTGCCAGCAGCCTCGGGGGACAATACACTGAAGCTTTCTTT CASSLGGQYTEAFF
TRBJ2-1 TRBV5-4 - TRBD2 TGTGCCAGCAGCCCCCGGACTAGCGGGGGGCCTTTCAATGAGCAGTTCTTC CASSPRTSGGPFNEQFF
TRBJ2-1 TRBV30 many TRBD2 TGTGCCTGGAGAGGAGCGGGAGCTATCTACAATGAGCAGTTCTTC CAWRGAGAIYNEQFF
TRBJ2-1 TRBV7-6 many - TGTGCCAGCAGCTTACACAGGGTCAATGAGCAGTTCTTC CASSLHRVNEQFF
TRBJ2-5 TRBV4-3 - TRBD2 TGCGCCAGCAGCCAAGAAAGGACTAGCGGGAGTGGCCCAGAGACCCAGTACTTC CASSQERTSGSGPETQYF
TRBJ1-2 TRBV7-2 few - TGTGCCAGCAGCACCACGGACAGAAACTATGGCTACACCTTC CASSTTDRNYGYTF
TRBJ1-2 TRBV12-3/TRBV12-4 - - TGTGCCAGCAGTTTACGGGGATATGGCTACACCTTC CASSLRGYGYTF
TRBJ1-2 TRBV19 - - TGTGCCAGTACTCAGACTGCGAACTATGGCTACACCTTC CASTQTANYGYTF
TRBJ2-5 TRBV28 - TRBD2 TGTGCCAGCAGCTCTCCGAGCGGGGGGGCAGAGACCCAGTACTTC CASSSPSGGAETQYF
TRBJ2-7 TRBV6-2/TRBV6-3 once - TGTGCCAGCAGCTCCCGACACGGGGGATGGCAGTACTTC CASSSRHGGWQYF
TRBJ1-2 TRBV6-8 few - TGTGCCAGCAGTGTCCGGGCCCTTGGGGGCTACACCTTC CASSVRALGGYTF
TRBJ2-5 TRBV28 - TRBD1 TGTGCCAGCAGGTCGGTCACGACAGGGGACCAAGAGACCCAGTACTTC CASRSVTTGDQETQYF
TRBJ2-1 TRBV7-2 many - TGTGCCAGCAGCCAAGGGCCAGACAATGAGCAGTTCTTC CASSQGPDNEQFF
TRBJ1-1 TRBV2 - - TGTGCCAGCAGTGAGGGATGGGAAGCTTTCTTT CASSEGWEAFF
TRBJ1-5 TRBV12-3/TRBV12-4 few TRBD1 TGTGCCAGCAGCGGACAGGGCCTGAATCAGCCCCAGCATTTT CASSGQGLNQPQHF